This T cell receptor beta chain is from a study of blood T cell repertoires in COVID-19. The authors' processing: Estimation of nucleated cell counts relied on the amplification of reference gene primers. Here immunoSEQ multiplex PCR was the method, and the copy in TCRdb shows in-frame clones only, minus some. The DNA gave D and trimming, while V, J and clone size come from that table. This table holds 250,000 to 350,000 clones, 88% found once. The V gene end was trimmed by 4 bases and the J gene end by 10 bases; junction bases not matched to a gene: 7. Germline V gives CDR1 SGDLS, CDR2 YYNGEE. CDR3 length equals 14 residues. This clone was seen a handful of times.

This sequence was found in a woman in her 30s with COVID-19, enrolled during active disease. The chain couples TRBV9 to TRBJ1-6, with TRBD1 matching over 8 bases. Sequencing was performed on peripheral blood. CDR3 residues: CASSTTGEGSPLHF. The CDR3, as DNA: TGTGCCAGCAGCACGACAGGGGAGGGCTCACCCCTCCACTTT.